Shown below are 3 T cell receptor beta chains from a single sample sequenced in a study of blood T cells in healthy people across ages. Combining a sample-barcoded 5' primer with a J-beta primer mix, a second PCR ran for about 6 to 11 cycles. Each CDR3 protein is one row after TCRdb ran MiXCR on the 5' RACE reads. The sample lists some 1.5 million distinct CDR3 sequences; approximately 30% were seen once. Sequencing used blood. These receptors were obtained from a woman aged 30 to 39 in good health.

V usage is TRBV5-1 and J usage is TRBJ2-1; 9 nucleotides agree with TRBD1. This CDR3 comprises 18 residues. V lost 2 bases and J lost 2; bases outside the gene matches: 11. Germline V gene lookup returns CDR1 SGHRS and CDR2 YFSETQ. The CDR3 coding sequence is TGCGCCAGCAGCTTCGGGACAGGGTATCGGCTAGCCTACAATGAGCAGTTCTTC. Translated: CASSFGTGYRLAYNEQFF.

The chain has TRBV10-3 and TRBJ2-7; D gene unclear. The ends were cut back, 6 bases at V and 10 bases at J, with 16 bases in the middle. In germline, CDR1 is ENHRY, CDR2 SYGVKD. This CDR3 is 12 amino acids long. Written as DNA, the CDR3 is TGTGCCATCAGGGATGGCGGTGATGAACAGTACTTC. Its protein is CAIRDGGDEQYF.

The V gene is TRBV20-1, the J gene TRBJ1-1; D not certain. V lost 5 bases and J lost 1, with 5 bases in between. In germline, CDR1 is DFQATT, CDR2 SNEGSKA (reference sequence). CDR3 length: 11 residues. The CDR3 DNA sequence: TGCAGTGCTTACCCGAACACTGAAGCTTTCTTT. Protein product: CSAYPNTEAFF.